This record looks at one T cell receptor (beta chain) sequence and its context. Original analysis: Amplification from reference gene primers served as the basis for estimated nucleated cell counts. Assay: immunoSEQ multiplex PCR; the TCRdb copy retains only in-frame clones and omits some. V and J calls and clone size are copied from that table; D and trimming were computed from the DNA. The sample lists around 41,000 clones, roughly nine tenths occurring once. The data were taken from a study of blood T cell repertoires in COVID-19. About the research overall: Samples came from the United States, Italy and Spain, spanning acute and convalescent COVID-19. In each case, the material was cDNA or gDNA derived from T cells, B-cell-depleted T cells, or PBMCs.

CDR1 is SGHDT, CDR2 YYEEEE, per germline. The CDR3 consists of 15 residues. V lost 2 bases and J 2 bases, leaving 13 bases between the germline ends. The sequenced material came from peripheral blood. The chain recombines TRBV5-6 with TRBJ1-2; D gene unclear. This receptor was obtained from a woman older than 75 with active COVID-19. DNA of the CDR3: TGTGCCAGCAGCTTTAGACCCACGGGGAACTATGGCTACACCTTC. This gives the protein CASSFRPTGNYGYTF.